This TCR beta chain was recorded in a study of T cell changes during pregnancy in multiple sclerosis. Germline CDR1 reads SGHNT; CDR2 reads YYREEE (reference sequence). V shed 10 bases and J shed 1 base, with 14 bases lying between them. This CDR3 contains 13 residues. TCRdb keeps only in-frame clones here, not all; method: immunoSEQ multiplex PCR. The repertoire holds 90,000 to 100,000 clones, with around 90% as singletons. The sample holds a few counts of this clone. The sample consisted of peripheral blood, taken after pregnancy. The source of this sequence is a female donor in good health, enrolled as a control in a pregnancy study. The rearrangement links TRBV5-4 to TRBJ1-1; no clear D. The CDR3 DNA reads TGTGCCGCAAGGAGGGAATCGAACACTGAAGCTTTCTTT. Translating it yields CAARRESNTEAFF. Drawing the rest from reference TRBV5-4 and TRBJ1-1, the complete variable domain is ETGVTQSPTHLIKTRGQQVTLRCSSQSGHNTVSWYQQALGQGPQFIFQYYREEENGRGNFPPRFSGLQFPNYSSELNVNALELDDSALYLCAARRESNTEAFFGQGTRLTVV.